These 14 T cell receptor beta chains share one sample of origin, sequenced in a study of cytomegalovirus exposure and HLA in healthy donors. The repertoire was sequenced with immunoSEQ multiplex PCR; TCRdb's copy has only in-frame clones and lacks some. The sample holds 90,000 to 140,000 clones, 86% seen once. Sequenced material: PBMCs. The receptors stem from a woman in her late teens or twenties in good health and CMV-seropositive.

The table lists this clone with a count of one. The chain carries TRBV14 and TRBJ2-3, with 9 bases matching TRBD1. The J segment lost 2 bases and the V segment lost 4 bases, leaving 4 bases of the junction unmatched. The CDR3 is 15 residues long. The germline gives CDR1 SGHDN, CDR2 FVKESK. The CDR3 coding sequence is TGTGCCAGCAGCCTTCGACAGGGGGTCACAGATACGCAGTATTTT. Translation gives CASSLRQGVTDTQYF. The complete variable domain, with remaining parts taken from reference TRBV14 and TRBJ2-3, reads EAGVTQFPSHSVIEKGQTVTLRCDPISGHDNLYWYRRVMGKEIKFLLHFVKESKQDESGMPNNRFLAERTGGTYSTLKVQPAELEDSGVYFCASSLRQGVTDTQYFGPGTRLTVL.

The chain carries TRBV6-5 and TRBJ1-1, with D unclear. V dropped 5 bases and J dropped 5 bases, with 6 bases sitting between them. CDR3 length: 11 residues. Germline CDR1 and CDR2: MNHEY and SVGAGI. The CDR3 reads CASSQKTEAFF. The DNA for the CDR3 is TGTGCCAGCAGTCAGAAGACTGAAGCTTTCTTT.

CDR3 nucleotides: TGTGCCAGCAGCTTGCGACAGGGGGCTAACTATGGCTACACCTTC. It yields the protein CASSLRQGANYGYTF. The gene calls are TRBV5-4 and TRBJ1-2, with TRBD1 matching 9 bases. Trimming took 1 base from V and 0 from J; bases not matched to a gene: 1. The CDR3 is 15 residues long. Germline CDR1 SGHNT, CDR2 YYREEE (reference sequence).

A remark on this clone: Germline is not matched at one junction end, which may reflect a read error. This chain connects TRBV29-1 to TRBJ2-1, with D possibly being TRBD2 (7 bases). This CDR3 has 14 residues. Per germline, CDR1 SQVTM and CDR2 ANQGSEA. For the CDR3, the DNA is TGCAGCGTCGAAGGGGGGGGTTCCTACAATGAGCAGTTCTTC. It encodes CSVEGGGSYNEQFF.

The CDR3 sequence is CASSLTAGLDTQYF. Here the CDR3 DNA reads TGTGCCAGCAGCCTTACGGCAGGGCTGGATACGCAGTATTTT. The chain links TRBV5-4 to TRBJ2-3; D is possibly TRBD1 (5 bases). This CDR3 has 14 residues. Germline loops: CDR1 SGHNT, CDR2 YYREEE (reference sequence). The V gene lost 4 bases and the J gene lost 6 bases, with 15 bases spanning the gap.

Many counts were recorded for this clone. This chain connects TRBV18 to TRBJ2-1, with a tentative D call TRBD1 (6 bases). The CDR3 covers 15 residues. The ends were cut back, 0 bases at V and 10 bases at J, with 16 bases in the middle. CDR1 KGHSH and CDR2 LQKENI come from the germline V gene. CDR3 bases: TGTGCCAGCTCACCACCCGAAGGGACAACCAGAGAGCAGTTCTTC. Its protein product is CASSPPEGTTREQFF.

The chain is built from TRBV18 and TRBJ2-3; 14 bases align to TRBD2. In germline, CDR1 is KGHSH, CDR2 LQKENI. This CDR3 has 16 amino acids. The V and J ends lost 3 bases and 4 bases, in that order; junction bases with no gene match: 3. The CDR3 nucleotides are TGTGCCAGCTCACCCCGACTAGCGGGAGGGCCAGATACGCAGTATTTT. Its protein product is CASSPRLAGGPDTQYF.

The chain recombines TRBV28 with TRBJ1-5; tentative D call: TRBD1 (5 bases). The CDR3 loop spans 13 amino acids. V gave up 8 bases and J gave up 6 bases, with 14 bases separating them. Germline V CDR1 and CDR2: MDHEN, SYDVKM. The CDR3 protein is CASAWGSGQPQHF. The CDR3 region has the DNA TGTGCCAGCGCGTGGGGCTCGGGTCAGCCCCAGCATTTT.

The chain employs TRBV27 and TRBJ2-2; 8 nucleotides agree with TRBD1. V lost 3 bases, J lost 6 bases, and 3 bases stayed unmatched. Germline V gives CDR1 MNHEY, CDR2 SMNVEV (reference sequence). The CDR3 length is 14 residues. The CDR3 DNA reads TGTGCCAGCAGTTTTGCAGGGGGCCCCGGGGAGCTGTTTTTT. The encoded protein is CASSFAGGPGELFF.

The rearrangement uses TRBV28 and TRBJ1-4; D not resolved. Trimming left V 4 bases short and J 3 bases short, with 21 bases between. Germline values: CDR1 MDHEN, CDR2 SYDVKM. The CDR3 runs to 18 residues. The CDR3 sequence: CASSSDLTRPGSNEKLFF. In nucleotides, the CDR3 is TGTGCCAGCAGTTCCGACCTAACCCGACCGGGATCTAATGAAAAACTGTTTTTT.

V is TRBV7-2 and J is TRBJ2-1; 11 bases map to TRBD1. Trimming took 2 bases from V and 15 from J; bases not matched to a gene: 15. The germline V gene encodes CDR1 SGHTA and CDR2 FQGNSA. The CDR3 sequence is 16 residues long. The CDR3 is CASSLKALTGTGGGFF. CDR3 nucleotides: TGTGCCAGCAGCTTAAAGGCCTTAACCGGGACAGGGGGTGGGTTCTTC. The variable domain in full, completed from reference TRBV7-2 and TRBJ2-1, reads GAGVSQSPSNKVTEKGKDVELRCDPISGHTALYWYRQSLGQGLEFLIYFQGNSAPDKSGLPSDRFSAERTGGSVSTLTIQRTQQEDSAVYLCASSLKALTGTGGGFFGPGTRLTVL.

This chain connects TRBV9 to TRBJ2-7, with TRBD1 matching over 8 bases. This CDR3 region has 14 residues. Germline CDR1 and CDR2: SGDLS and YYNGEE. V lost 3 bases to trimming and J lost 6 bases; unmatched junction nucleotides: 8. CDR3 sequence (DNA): TGTGCCAGCAGCGCCGGGACAGGTGGAGGCGAGCAGTACTTC. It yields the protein CASSAGTGGGEQYF.

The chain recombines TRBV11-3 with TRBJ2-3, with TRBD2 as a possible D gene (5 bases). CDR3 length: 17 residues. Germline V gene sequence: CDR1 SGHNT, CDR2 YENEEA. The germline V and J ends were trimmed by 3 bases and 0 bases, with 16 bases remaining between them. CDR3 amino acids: CASSFTPSGVSTDTQYF. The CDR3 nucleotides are TGTGCCAGCAGCTTCACCCCCTCCGGGGTTAGCACAGATACGCAGTATTTT.

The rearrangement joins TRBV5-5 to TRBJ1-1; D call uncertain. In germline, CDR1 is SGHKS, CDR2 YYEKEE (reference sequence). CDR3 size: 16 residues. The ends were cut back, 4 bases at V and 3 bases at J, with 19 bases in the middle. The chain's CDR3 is CASSLGSGWLHTEAFF. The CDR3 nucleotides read TGTGCCAGCAGCCTAGGGTCGGGATGGCTGCACACTGAAGCTTTCTTT. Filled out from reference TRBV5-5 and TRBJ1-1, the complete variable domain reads DAGVTQSPTHLIKTRGQQVTLRCSPISGHKSVSWYQQVLGQGPQFIFQYYEKEERGRGNFPDRFSARQFPNYSSELNVNALLLGDSALYLCASSLGSGWLHTEAFFGQGTRLTVV.